These 7 T cell receptor beta chains share one sample of origin, sequenced in a study of TIL therapy for anti-PD-1-resistant metastatic lung cancer. The time point: pre-treatment sample, taken before nivolumab and TIL therapy. Sequencing used immunoSEQ v3. Produced via immunoSEQ multiplex PCR; TCRdb's table is partial and in-frame only. Of 55,000 to 65,000 clones listed, less than 75% are singletons. Sequencing used blood, obtained at baseline. These receptors all come from a person between 25 and 79 years old with non-small cell lung cancer.

The chain uses TRBV4-2 and TRBJ2-7, with 16 bases lining up with TRBD2. Germline trimming cut 0 bases from V and 0 bases from J; bases unmatched to any gene: 2. The CDR3 contains 18 residues. The germline V gene has CDR1 LGHNA and CDR2 YNFKEQ. CDR3 in DNA: TGTGCCAGCAGCCAAGAGGGACTAGCGGGGGGGGTCTCCTACGAGCAGTACTTC. It translates to CASSQEGLAGGVSYEQYF.

The chain joins TRBV27 to TRBJ1-4, with 9 bases aligning to TRBD1. Trimming took 4 bases from V and 8 from J; bases not matched to a gene: 11. Germline loops: CDR1 MNHEY, CDR2 SMNVEV (reference sequence). The CDR3 is 16 residues long. CDR3 DNA: TGTGCCAGCAGTTACACAGGGGGCGCGAACGGGGAAAAACTGTTTTTT. It codes for CASSYTGGANGEKLFF.

This clone was seen a handful of times. The chain joins TRBV5-1 to TRBJ2-7, with TRBD2 matching 11 bases. This CDR3 is 16 amino acids long. Germline V gene lookup returns CDR1 SGHRS and CDR2 YFSETQ. J was trimmed by 5 bases and V by 3 bases; bases with no gene match: 10. The CDR3 DNA reads TGCGCCAGCAGCTCTAGACTAGCGGGAATAAGGCACGAGCAGTACTTC. Translated, it gives CASSSRLAGIRHEQYF.

V usage is TRBV5-6 and J usage is TRBJ2-7; 9 nucleotides match TRBD1. The CDR3 extends over 13 amino acids. Trimming at V came to 3 bases and at J to 4 bases, leaving 2 bases not matched to a gene. Germline V CDR1 and CDR2: SGHDT, YYEEEE. CDR3 sequence reads: CASSWDREYEQYF. The DNA for the CDR3 is TGTGCCAGCAGCTGGGACAGGGAATACGAGCAGTACTTC.

The V gene is TRBV28, the J gene TRBJ1-2, with D possibly TRBD1 on 6 matching bases. The CDR3 is 19 amino acids. V dropped 1 base and J dropped 8 bases, with 29 bases sitting between them. Per germline, CDR1 MDHEN and CDR2 SYDVKM. The CDR3 protein is CASSLLTGHRWGATMGYTF. CDR3 in DNA: TGTGCCAGCAGTTTATTAACGGGACATCGGTGGGGGGCAACTATGGGCTACACCTTC.

The rearrangement joins TRBV6-6 to TRBJ2-7, with TRBD1 as a possible D gene (6 bases). CDR3 size: 16 residues. V was trimmed by 5 bases and J by 7 bases, leaving 24 bases between them. CDR1 and CDR2 (germline): MNHNY, SVGAGI (reference sequence). As DNA, the CDR3 is TGTGCCAGCAGTCGAGCGGACAGCTCCGTTTGGAGTGAGCAGTACTTC. Its translation is CASSRADSSVWSEQYF.

This clone was detected a few times. The chain joins TRBV19 to TRBJ1-5, with TRBD1 identical over 11 bases. The V segment lost 6 bases and the J segment 8 bases; nucleotides outside the gene matches: 9. CDR1 LNHDA and CDR2 SQIVND come from the germline V gene (reference sequence). CDR3 length: 15 residues. The CDR3 coding sequence is TGTGCCAGTAGGTCCGGGACAGGGGGTCGGGAGCCCCAGCATTTT. Translating it yields CASRSGTGGREPQHF.